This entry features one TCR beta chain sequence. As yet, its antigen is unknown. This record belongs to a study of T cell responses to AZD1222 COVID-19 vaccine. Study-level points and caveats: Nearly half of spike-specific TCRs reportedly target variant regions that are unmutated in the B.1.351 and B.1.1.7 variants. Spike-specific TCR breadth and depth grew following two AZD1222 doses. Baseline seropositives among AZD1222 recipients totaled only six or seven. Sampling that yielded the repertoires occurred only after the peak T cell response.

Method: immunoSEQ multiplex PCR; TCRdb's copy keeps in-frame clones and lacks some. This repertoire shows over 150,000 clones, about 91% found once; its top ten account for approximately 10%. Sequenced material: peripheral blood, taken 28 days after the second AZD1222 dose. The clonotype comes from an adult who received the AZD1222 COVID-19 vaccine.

CDR3 coding DNA: TGCGCCAGCAGCTTGGCCGCAGGGGGCGTAGGATCACCCCTCCACTTT. This codes for CASSLAAGGVGSPLHF. The chain is built from TRBV5-1 and TRBJ1-6, with TRBD1 matching 8 bases. J gave up 10 bases and V 0 bases, and 9 bases lay outside the gene matches. The CDR3 is 16 residues long. Germline V gene lookup returns CDR1 SGHRS and CDR2 YFSETQ.